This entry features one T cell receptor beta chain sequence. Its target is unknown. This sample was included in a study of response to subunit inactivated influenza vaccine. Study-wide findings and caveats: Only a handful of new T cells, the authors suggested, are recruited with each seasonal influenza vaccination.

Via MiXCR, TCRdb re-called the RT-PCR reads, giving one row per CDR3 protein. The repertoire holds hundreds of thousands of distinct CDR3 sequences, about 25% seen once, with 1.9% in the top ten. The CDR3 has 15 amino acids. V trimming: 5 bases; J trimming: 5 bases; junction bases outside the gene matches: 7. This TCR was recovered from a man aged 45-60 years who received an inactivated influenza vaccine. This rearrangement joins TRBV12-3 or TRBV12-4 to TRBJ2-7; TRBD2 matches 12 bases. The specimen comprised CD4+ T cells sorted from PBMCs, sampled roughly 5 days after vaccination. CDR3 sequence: CASSAGTSGLDEQYF. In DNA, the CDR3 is TGTGCCAGCAGTGCTGGGACTAGCGGGCTCGACGAGCAGTACTTC.